This T cell receptor (beta chain) was found in a study of T cells in Graves' hyperthyroidism and ophthalmopathy. Across the study: Peripheral blood samples were taken at initial diagnosis, prior to any treatment.

Study-level results: Stable hyperthyroidism was told apart from ophthalmopathy by a model built on 13 V-J features.

RNA transcripts gave rise to amplified TCR beta CDR3 regions. The HTBI primer set served for first-round RT-PCR of the TCR CDR3. TCRdb ran MiXCR on the multiplex PCR reads and lists one entry per CDR3 protein. The sample consists of roughly 400,000 distinct CDR3 sequences, more than 12% of them appearing once. The sample holds many counts of this clonotype. The antigen remains undetermined. V lost 4 bases to trimming and J lost 2 bases; unmatched junction nucleotides: 6. Germline assignment: CDR1 GTSNPN and CDR2 SVGIG (reference sequence). The length of the CDR3 is 15 residues. The sequence derives from a middle-aged man with Graves' ophthalmopathy. The gene calls are TRBV30 and TRBJ2-3, with TRBD2 matching over 10 bases. Material: blood. As DNA, the CDR3 is TGTGCCTGGACAGGAGGGACTAGCGCCACAGATACGCAGTATTTT. Amino acid sequence: CAWTGGTSATDTQYF.